These 5 T cell receptor beta chains originate from one sample sequenced in a study of cytomegalovirus exposure and HLA in healthy donors. The study ran its PCR with 60 Vbeta and 13 Jbeta primers. The protocol was immunoSEQ multiplex PCR, while the TCRdb copy is restricted to in-frame clones and leaves out a portion. This sample has 100,000 to 150,000 clones; 81% occur once, and the top ten carry about 0.63%. The sequenced sample was PBMCs. The receptors come from a man aged 18 to 30 in good health and CMV-seronegative.

The chain uses TRBV29-1 and TRBJ2-7; D gene unclear. Germline CDR1 and CDR2: SQVTM and ANQGSEA. CDR3 size: 15 residues. Trimming removed 0 bases at V and 2 bases at J, with 14 bases between. As DNA, the CDR3 is TGCAGCGTTGAAGATGTAACATCGAATCCCTACGAGCAGTACTTC. This gives the protein CSVEDVTSNPYEQYF.

The J gene is TRBJ1-5, the V gene TRBV19, with TRBD1 matching over 7 bases. V trimming: 7 bases; J trimming: 2 bases; junction bases outside the gene matches: 8. In germline, CDR1 is LNHDA, CDR2 SQIVND (reference sequence). The CDR3 covers 15 residues. For the CDR3, the DNA is TGTGCCAGTAAGTGGAGACAGGGTGGCAATCAGCCCCAGCATTTT. Protein: CASKWRQGGNQPQHF.

The chain joins TRBV18 to TRBJ2-1, with 7 bases aligning to TRBD1. V lost 3 bases and J lost 2; bases outside the gene matches: 7. The CDR3 is made up of 16 amino acids. From germline, CDR1 is KGHSH and CDR2 LQKENI. The CDR3 loop is CASSPVAGTAYNEQFF. The DNA for the CDR3 is TGTGCCAGCTCACCGGTGGCCGGGACAGCCTACAATGAGCAGTTCTTC.

V is TRBV9 and J is TRBJ2-7, with 7 bases matching TRBD1. Per the germline V gene, CDR1 is SGDLS and CDR2 is YYNGEE. The CDR3 is 15 residues long. Germline trimming cut 0 bases from V and 6 bases from J; bases unmatched to any gene: 9. Here the CDR3 reads CASSVGVRGTSEQYF. CDR3 nucleotide sequence: TGTGCCAGCAGCGTAGGAGTCAGGGGGACCTCCGAGCAGTACTTC.

The V gene is TRBV5-5, the J gene TRBJ1-1; D is perhaps TRBD1 (5 bases). CDR1 and CDR2 (germline): SGHKS, YYEKEE (reference sequence). V lost 1 base and J 5 bases, leaving 15 bases between the germline ends. This CDR3 has 15 amino acids. CDR3 coding DNA: TGTGCCAGCAGCTTGACTTTGGGGAGGGGTACTGAAGCTTTCTTT. Its translation: CASSLTLGRGTEAFF.